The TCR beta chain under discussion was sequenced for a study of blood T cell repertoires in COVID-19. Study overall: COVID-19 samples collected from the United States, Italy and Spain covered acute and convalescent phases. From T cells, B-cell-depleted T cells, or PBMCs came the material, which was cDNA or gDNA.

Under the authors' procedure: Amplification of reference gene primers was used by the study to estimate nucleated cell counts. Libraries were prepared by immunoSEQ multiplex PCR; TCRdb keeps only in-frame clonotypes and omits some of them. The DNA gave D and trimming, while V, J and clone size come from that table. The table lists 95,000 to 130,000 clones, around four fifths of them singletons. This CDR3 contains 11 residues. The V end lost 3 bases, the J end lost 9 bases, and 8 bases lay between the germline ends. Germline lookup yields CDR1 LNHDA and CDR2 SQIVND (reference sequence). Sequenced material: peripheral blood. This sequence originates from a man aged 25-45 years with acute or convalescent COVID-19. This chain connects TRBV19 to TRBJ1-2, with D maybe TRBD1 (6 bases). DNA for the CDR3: TGTGCCAGTAGTATCGGACAGAGCTACACCTTC. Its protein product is CASSIGQSYTF.